Listed below are T cell receptor beta chains from one sample, sequenced in a study of T cell changes during pregnancy in multiple sclerosis. Libraries were prepared by immunoSEQ multiplex PCR; TCRdb keeps only in-frame clonotypes and omits some of them. The data hold some 60,000 clones, with 75% to 90% observed a single time. The sample was CD4+ T cells from peripheral blood mononuclear cells, taken in the third trimester of pregnancy. The receptors stem from a female donor with multiple sclerosis, enrolled in a pregnancy study. The CDR3 runs from the conserved cysteine through the conserved F or W. The order of the fields is clone size, D gene, V gene, J gene, CDR3 protein, CDR3 DNA. The D gene is left open where the match is weak. The listing skips clone size in some rows; elsewhere it reads once, few, many or a size class.

NA	TRBD1	TRBV7-9	TRBJ1-3	CASSFSGTVNSGNTIYF	TGTGCCAGCAGCTTCTCCGGGACAGTTAACTCTGGAAACACCATATATTTT
NA	NA	TRBV4-3	TRBJ2-1	CASSQDRGFNNEQFF	TGCGCCAGCAGCCAAGACAGGGGATTTAACAATGAGCAGTTCTTC
NA	TRBD2	TRBV7-2	TRBJ2-1	CASSLLGLVHEQFF	TGTGCCAGCAGCTTACTAGGACTAGTCCATGAGCAGTTCTTC
NA	NA	TRBV7-7	TRBJ2-3	CASSFEGLQDTQYF	TGTGCCAGCAGCTTCGAGGGACTTCAAGATACGCAGTATTTT
NA	NA	TRBV19	TRBJ2-6	CASSKPDSGANVLTF	TGTGCCAGTAGTAAGCCCGACTCTGGGGCCAACGTCCTGACTTTC
NA	NA	TRBV19	TRBJ1-2	CASNEGLGYGYTF	TGTGCCAGTAATGAGGGTTTGGGCTATGGCTACACCTTC
NA	NA	TRBV6-5	TRBJ2-7	CASSYDSGRYEQYF	TGTGCCAGCAGTTACGACTCCGGCCGCTACGAGCAGTACTTC
NA	TRBD2	TRBV4-2	TRBJ2-1	CASNVGGGDNEQFF	TGTGCCAGCAATGTCGGCGGGGGGGACAATGAGCAGTTCTTC
NA	NA	TRBV5-4	TRBJ2-3	CASIKGEDTDTQYF	TGTGCCAGCATCAAGGGGGAAGACACAGATACGCAGTATTTT
once	TRBD1	TRBV6-1	TRBJ1-6	CASSEMSLGGAGSPLHF	TGTGCCAGCAGCGAAATGTCCCTAGGGGGCGCAGGTTCACCCCTCCACTTT
once	NA	TRBV7-9	TRBJ1-4	CASSPAGDIEKLFF	TGTGCCAGCAGCCCAGCAGGTGATATCGAAAAACTGTTTTTT
NA	TRBD1	TRBV4-1	TRBJ2-3	CASSHPGQADTQYF	TGCGCCAGCAGCCACCCTGGACAGGCAGATACGCAGTATTTT
NA	TRBD1	TRBV7-9	TRBJ2-7	CASQVWTGAYEQYF	TGTGCCAGCCAAGTTTGGACAGGGGCCTACGAGCAGTACTTC
NA	NA	TRBV5-1	TRBJ2-7	CASSLGGVEDEQYF	TGCGCCAGCAGCTTGGGGGGGGTCGAGGACGAGCAGTACTTC
NA	TRBD1	TRBV11-2	TRBJ2-6	CASSRDRGSGANVLTF	TGTGCCAGCAGCCGGGACAGAGGCTCTGGGGCCAACGTCCTGACTTTC
NA	NA	TRBV10-2	TRBJ2-7	CASSESREATYF	TGCGCCAGCAGTGAGTCCAGGGAAGCGACGTACTTC
NA	TRBD1	TRBV19	TRBJ1-2	CASSIFLQGEAGYTF	TGTGCCAGTAGTATCTTCCTCCAGGGGGAGGCTGGCTACACCTTC
NA	TRBD2	TRBV7-2	TRBJ2-3	CASSLRPAGGPITDTQYF	TGTGCCAGCAGCTTAAGGCCCGCGGGGGGCCCGATCACAGATACGCAGTATTTT
NA	TRBD1	TRBV18	TRBJ1-2	CASSPTGTANYGYTF	TGTGCCAGCTCACCTACCGGGACAGCTAACTATGGCTACACCTTC
once	NA	TRBV27	TRBJ1-3	CASGEVGGSGNTIYF	TGTGCCAGCGGAGAAGTCGGTGGCTCTGGAAACACCATATATTTT
NA	TRBD2	TRBV27	TRBJ2-3	CASSLGGLAGGTQYF	TGTGCCAGCAGTTTAGGGGGACTAGCGGGGGGTACGCAGTATTTT
NA	NA	TRBV5-4	TRBJ2-3	CASTTSARTDTQYF	TGTGCCAGCACAACTAGTGCTAGGACAGATACGCAGTATTTT